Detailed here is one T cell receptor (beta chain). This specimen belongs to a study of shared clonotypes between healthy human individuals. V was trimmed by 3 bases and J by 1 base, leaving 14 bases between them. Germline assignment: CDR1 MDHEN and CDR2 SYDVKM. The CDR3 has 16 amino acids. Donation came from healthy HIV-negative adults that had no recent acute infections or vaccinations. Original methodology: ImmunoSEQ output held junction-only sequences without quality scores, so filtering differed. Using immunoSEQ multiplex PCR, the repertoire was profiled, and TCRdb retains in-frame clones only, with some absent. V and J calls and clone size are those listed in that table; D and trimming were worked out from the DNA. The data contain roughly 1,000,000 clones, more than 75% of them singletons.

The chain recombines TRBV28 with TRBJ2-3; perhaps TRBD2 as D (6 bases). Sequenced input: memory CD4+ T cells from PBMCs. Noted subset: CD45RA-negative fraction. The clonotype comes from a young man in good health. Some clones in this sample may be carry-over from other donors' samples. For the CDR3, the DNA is TGTGCCAGCAGTTTCTTTTCGCGGGGCCGCACAGATACGCAGTATTTT. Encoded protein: CASSFFSRGRTDTQYF.